This T cell receptor (beta chain) was obtained from a study of cytotoxic CD8 clonotypes in ibrutinib-treated CLL (dated by TCRdb to 2020 to 2022). Concerning the study at large: The cohort had about a dozen relapsed/refractory and roughly 14 treatment-naive patients; 17 were IGHV unmutated. Partial responses were observed in approximately 24 patients and complete responses in 2; after a median follow-up of about 69 months, remission was maintained in approximately 14 patients and progression was observed in approximately 12. Response samples were obtained after a median of around 11 months of treatment, with a range of roughly 6 to 40 months. On average, each sample had 255,043 productive templates and 96,000 or so productive rearrangements. Of the 86 participants in the trial, about two dozen had longitudinal samples available. Cryopreserved peripheral blood mononuclear cells were obtained prior to treatment, at the time of response, and at either disease progression or sustained remission. Patients were still on ibrutinib when every remission and progressive disease sample was collected.

Each clonotype received, on average, about 10x coverage in deep resolution sequencing performed on a MiSeq, where the target depth lay between 1 in 1 million and 1 in 200,000 T cells. TCR beta libraries were generated with the immunoSEQ hsTCRB Kit. Per the original workflow: The data were analyzed with ImmunoSEQ Analyzer and ImmunoSEQ Data Assistant, and V, D and J gene assignments followed IMGT definitions. Clonality, which ranges from 0 to 1, was calculated by subtracting the normalized Shannon entropy of productive rearrangement frequencies from one. Only overrepresented clonotypes making up at least 0.05% of the repertoire of each patient were included in the public clonotype analysis. Repertoires from some 14 age-matched healthy donors in immuneACCESS were used as clonality controls. This immuneACCESS table, as held by TCRdb, lists in-frame sequences with V and J called but not all clones. Of the missing ones, under half trace to an unresolved V gene in checked studies; the others have no known cause. The DNA was the basis for D and trimming; V, J and clone size are from that table. The sample table lists almost 250,000 clones, 60% to 75% of them with a count of one. Clones ranked in the top ten supply approximately 15% of the sample.

The CDR3, from cysteine to phenylalanine, totals 12 residues. Left in the record is the CDR3 DNA by itself, 36 bases read in frame from the first base. The junction shows trimming of 4 bases on V and 4 bases on J, plus 9 bases between the germline ends. In the germline V gene (reference sequence), CDR1 corresponds to SGHKS and CDR2 to YYEKEE. Broad study findings and their caveats: Sampling times were not matched between patients in sustained remission and patients whose disease was progressing, and lymph node repertoires were not examined. Public clonotypes were rare and either shrank or stayed stable during treatment, and the rise in clonality at ibrutinib response reflected expansion of private clonotypes. Baseline clonality was found to be higher than that of age-matched healthy donors and was strongly correlated with circulating CD8+ T-cell counts. Clonality increased at ibrutinib response, stayed stable in sustained remission, and fell back toward baseline at progression.

The meaning of the sample's time point label: 20 to 25 months on ibrutinib. For TCR beta library preparation, roughly 2 micrograms of genomic DNA were extracted from the cryopreserved PBMCs. Longitudinal blood samples from CLL patients receiving ibrutinib monotherapy were subjected to high-throughput TCR beta sequencing. The patients were enrolled in a single-center, open-label phase 2 trial of ibrutinib monotherapy. The table lists this clone with a few counts. Its antigen is not yet known. One base away there is no much larger clone; base qualities are not given. The chain is encoded by TRBV5-5 joined to TRBJ2-7; 5 matching bases give a weak D call of TRBD2. This clonotype originated in a human donor with chronic lymphocytic leukemia. The specimen was PBMCs, collected after 24 months of ibrutinib treatment. CDR3 loop: CASSPTGYEQYF. The sequenced DNA is TGTGCCAGCAGCCCGACGGGGTACGAGCAGTACTTC. Supplemented by the reference TRBV5-5 and TRBJ2-7 proteins around the CDR3, the complete variable domain is DAGVTQSPTHLIKTRGQQVTLRCSPISGHKSVSWYQQVLGQGPQFIFQYYEKEERGRGNFPDRFSARQFPNYSSELNVNALLLGDSALYLCASSPTGYEQYFGPGTRLTVT.